What follows are 18 T cell receptor beta chains derived from one specimen sequenced in a study of T cells expressing NK-cell markers. TCRdb reprocessed the 5' RACE reads, with one entry per CDR3 protein and no DNA. Its clone listing holds hundreds of thousands of distinct CDR3 sequences. Sample: blood T cells: a sorted CD56 or NKG2C T cell subset, CD4+ or CD8+ T cells, or bulk PBMC T cells (not recorded which). Receptor source: a woman aged 18-70 years in good health.

The chain is built from TRBV15 and TRBJ2-3; TCRdb calls TRBD1, which cannot be checked without DNA. This CDR3 contains 13 residues. The germline V gene encodes CDR1 LNHNV and CDR2 YYDKDF (reference sequence). The CDR3 sequence is CATRGVSTDTQYF.

This rearrangement joins TRBV7-2 to TRBJ2-3; TCRdb picks TRBD1, but there is no DNA to check that call. CDR1 and CDR2 from the germline V gene are SGHTA and FQGNSA. The CDR3 totals 15 residues. The CDR3 sequence is CASSLAAGDTDTQYF.

The gene calls are TRBV20-1 and TRBJ1-5; absent DNA, TCRdb's TRBD1 call cannot be checked. This CDR3 has 16 residues. CDR1 is DFQATT and CDR2 is SNEGSKA in the germline V gene (reference sequence). The CDR3 here is CSASRLTGADWQPQHF.

The rearrangement joins TRBV7-2 to TRBJ2-3; TCRdb outputs TRBD1, but without DNA this stays unchecked. Per the germline V gene, CDR1 is SGHTA and CDR2 is FQGNSA. This CDR3 region has 15 residues. The CDR3 sequence: CASSGSGGASNTQYF.

This chain links TRBV6-2 or TRBV6-3 with TRBJ2-4; there is no DNA to check the TCRdb D call of TRBD1. The CDR3 spans 15 residues. Germline loops: CDR1 MNHEY, CDR2 SVGEGT. CDR3: CASSYPGTGADIQYF.

The rearrangement joins TRBV20-1 to TRBJ2-6. The germline gives CDR1 DFQATT, CDR2 SNEGSKA (reference sequence). The CDR3 runs 13 residues. The CDR3 here is CSPDTSGANVLTF.

The chain links TRBV14 to TRBJ2-2. This CDR3 spans 16 amino acids. CDR1 is SGHDN, CDR2 FVKESK, per germline. The CDR3 protein is CASSHRMHRNTGELFF.

This chain links TRBV6-5 with TRBJ1-1; without DNA, the TCRdb call of TRBD1 cannot be checked. The CDR3 length is 12 residues. CDR1 and CDR2 (germline): MNHEY, SVGAGI. CDR3 amino acids: CASSSLGARAFF.

The V and J genes are TRBV5-1 and TRBJ2-7. The CDR3 is made up of 14 amino acids. In germline, CDR1 is SGHRS, CDR2 YFSETQ. Here the CDR3 reads CASSLDTSEYEQYF.

The chain combines TRBV9 with TRBJ2-3. The germline CDR1 and CDR2 sequences are SGDLS and YYNGEE. The CDR3 sequence is 15 residues long. The CDR3 loop is CASSVVPSSTDTQYF.

The gene calls are TRBV27 and TRBJ1-3. From germline, CDR1 is MNHEY and CDR2 SMNVEV (reference sequence). The CDR3 consists of 14 residues. CDR3: CASSLSGAGNTIYF.

The rearrangement uses TRBV6-6 and TRBJ2-2; absent DNA, TCRdb's TRBD2 call cannot be checked. This CDR3 comprises 11 residues. Germline V gene lookup returns CDR1 MNHNY and CDR2 SVGAGI (reference sequence). CDR3: CASREVGELFF.

The chain uses TRBV7-9 and TRBJ2-7; TCRdb proposes TRBD2, but this gene call is untestable without DNA. From germline, CDR1 is SEHNR and CDR2 FQNEAQ (reference sequence). This CDR3 is built from 17 residues. This CDR3 reads CASSASSLAVSSYEQYF.

The chain combines TRBV19 with TRBJ2-1; TCRdb selects TRBD1, and the lack of DNA leaves this call unchecked. The CDR3 is made up of 16 amino acids. Germline lookup yields CDR1 LNHDA and CDR2 SQIVND (reference sequence). The CDR3 is CASSPQGTYSYNEQFF.

The chain employs TRBV25-1 and TRBJ2-2. Germline V gives CDR1 MGHDK, CDR2 SYGVNS. The CDR3 sequence is 14 residues long. This CDR3 reads CASSETRNTGELFF.

This chain connects TRBV29-1 to TRBJ2-7. The CDR3 is 14 amino acids. Germline assignment: CDR1 SQVTM and CDR2 ANQGSEA. The CDR3 protein is CSVEVAPSPYEQYF.

The J gene is TRBJ1-1, the V gene TRBV12-3 or TRBV12-4. CDR3 length equals 13 residues. CDR3 protein: CASSFLRNTEAFF.

The chain carries TRBV18 and TRBJ2-5. The CDR3 spans 14 residues. Per the germline V gene, CDR1 is KGHSH and CDR2 is LQKENI. This CDR3 is CASSPPELEETQYF.